Presented here are 6 T cell receptor beta chains from one specimen sequenced in a study of beta chain features in type 1 diabetes. Every bit of the isolated RNA underwent reverse transcription, so sequencing read expressed TCRB transcripts. Produced via immunoSEQ multiplex PCR; TCRdb's table is partial and in-frame only. The profile shows about 220,000 clones, about a tenth of them singletons. Sequenced: central memory CD4+ T cells from blood. Receptors were obtained from a man aged 18 to 30 in good health.

The rearrangement uses TRBV7-9 and TRBJ1-2; 7 bases agree with TRBD1. The CDR3 contains 13 residues. The germline gives CDR1 SEHNR, CDR2 FQNEAQ (reference sequence). The V and J ends lost 5 bases and 6 bases, in that order; junction bases with no gene match: 6. The CDR3 here is CASSPQGGDGYTF. The CDR3 DNA reads TGTGCCAGCAGCCCCCAAGGGGGCGATGGCTACACCTTC. Together with reference TRBV7-9 and TRBJ1-2, the CDR3 gives the full variable domain: DTGVSQNPRHKITKRGQNVTFRCDPISEHNRLYWYRQTLGQGPEFLTYFQNEAQLEKSRLLSDRFSAERPKGSFSTLEIQRTEQGDSAMYLCASSPQGGDGYTFGSGTRLTVV.

This clone was counted only a few times. This chain uses TRBV5-1 with TRBJ2-7; possibly TRBD2 for D (6 bases). The CDR3 runs 15 residues. V lost 9 bases, J lost 1 base, and 20 bases lay in between. The germline V gene has CDR1 SGHRS and CDR2 YFSETQ. The CDR3: CATSPRDSYSYEQYF. In DNA form, the CDR3 reads TGCGCCACTTCCCCCCGGGACTCCTATTCCTACGAGCAGTACTTC.

This clone showed up just a few times. The J gene is TRBJ2-1, the V gene TRBV7-6, with 11 bases fitting TRBD2. CDR3 length equals 13 residues. V trimming: 2 bases; J trimming: 15 bases; junction bases outside the gene matches: 6. CDR1 is SGHVS, CDR2 FNYEAQ, per germline. The CDR3 sequence: CASSLLAGGLGFF. CDR3 DNA sequence: TGTGCCAGCAGCTTACTAGCGGGAGGCCTGGGGTTCTTC.

This clone has only a few counts. The chain employs TRBV6-5 and TRBJ2-7; a possible D gene is TRBD2 (6 bases). In germline, CDR1 is MNHEY, CDR2 SVGAGI. With 8 bases removed from V and 4 bases from J, the gap between germline ends came to 12 bases. CDR3 size: 12 residues. CDR3: CASGTGEYEQYF. CDR3 nucleotides: TGTGCCAGCGGGACGGGAGAGTACGAGCAGTACTTC.

The genes are TRBV6-5 and TRBJ2-3, with 7 bases lining up with TRBD2. Germline V gene sequence: CDR1 MNHEY, CDR2 SVGAGI. The CDR3 runs 16 residues. The V gene end was trimmed by 0 bases and the J gene end by 2 bases; junction bases not matched to a gene: 5. Here the CDR3 reads CASSYSSGANTDTQYF. The CDR3 DNA sequence: TGTGCCAGCAGTTACTCCAGCGGGGCTAACACAGATACGCAGTATTTT.

This clone was counted only a few times. The gene calls are TRBV27 and TRBJ1-4; 8 bases are shared with TRBD1. CDR1 is MNHEY, CDR2 SMNVEV, per germline (reference sequence). The CDR3 consists of 14 residues. The V and J ends lost 9 bases and 4 bases, in that order; junction bases with no gene match: 7. The CDR3 is CASRQGTLNEKLFF. DNA of the CDR3: TGTGCCAGTAGACAGGGGACGCTTAATGAAAAACTGTTTTTT.